One sample yielded the 8 T cell receptor beta chains listed below, sequenced in a study of Ad26.COV2.S vaccination and SARS-CoV-2 variants. The assay was immunoSEQ multiplex PCR, and TCRdb's table has in-frame clones only and misses some. The repertoire holds about 680,000 clones, roughly 90% seen once, with approximately 1.5% in the top ten. Sample treatment: around 19 received Ad26.COV2.S at low or high dose, single or two shots; about 5 received placebo; per-sample allocation not given. After the first vaccine or placebo injection, samples were drawn on day 63. This specimen consisted of peripheral blood, obtained in a trial of Ad26.COV2.S vaccine versus placebo. The receptors were gathered from a person aged 18-65 years who received the Ad26.COV2.S COVID-19 vaccine or a placebo.

This rearrangement joins TRBV18 to TRBJ2-1; either TRBD1 or TRBD2 may supply D (5 bases each). The length of the CDR3 is 16 residues. Germline V gives CDR1 KGHSH, CDR2 LQKENI. Trimming took 6 bases from V and 0 from J, leaving 15 bases between them. CDR3 in amino acids: CASSPGLGPSYNEQFF. The CDR3 nucleotides are TGTGCCAGCTCCCCGGGGCTGGGGCCCTCCTACAATGAGCAGTTCTTC.

This clone has just one count. The CDR3 DNA reads as TGCGCCAGCAGCCCTTGGACTACCTACAATGAGCAGTTCTTC. This codes for CASSPWTTYNEQFF. The rearrangement joins TRBV4-1 to TRBJ2-1, with D maybe TRBD2 (6 bases). This CDR3 is 14 amino acids long. Trimming stripped 4 bases from V and 2 bases from J, with 9 bases between. The germline V gene encodes CDR1 MGHRA and CDR2 YSYEKL.

J is TRBJ2-5 and V is TRBV7-2; D is uncertain. The CDR3 is 13 residues long. V was clipped by 0 bases and J by 2 bases, with 4 bases between them. Looked up from germline, CDR1 is SGHTA and CDR2 is FQGNSA. DNA of the CDR3: TGTGCCAGCAGCTTAGCTTTTCAAGAGACCCAGTACTTC. This sequence encodes CASSLAFQETQYF.

The genes are TRBV7-8 and TRBJ2-3, with TRBD1 matching over 9 bases. The germline CDR1 and CDR2 sequences are SGHVS and FQNEAQ. The CDR3 extends over 17 amino acids. V lost 7 bases to trimming and J lost 7 bases; unmatched junction nucleotides: 18. DNA of the CDR3: TGTGCCAGCAAGGGGGGGGTCCGGGACAGGGAGACGAATACGCAGTATTTT. Translated, it gives CASKGGVRDRETNTQYF. Combining the CDR3 with reference TRBV7-8 and TRBJ2-3 gives the whole variable domain GAGVSQSPRYKVAKRGQDVALRCDPISGHVSLFWYQQALGQGPEFLTYFQNEAQLDKSGLPSDRFFAERPEGSVSTLKIQRTQQEDSAVYLCASKGGVRDRETNTQYFGPGTRLTVL.

The rearrangement links TRBV3-1 (or the pseudogene TRBV3-2) to TRBJ2-5; either TRBD1 or TRBD2 may supply D (5 bases each). V was clipped by 5 bases and J by 11 bases, with 15 bases between them. This CDR3 is built from 12 residues. The germline V gene encodes CDR1 LGHDT and CDR2 YNNKEL (reference sequence). CDR3 coding DNA: TGTGCCAGCAGCGAGAACTGGGACCTGCAGTACTTC. This sequence encodes CASSENWDLQYF.

This clone showed up just once. This chain joins TRBV6-4 and TRBJ2-1; D unresolved. Germline CDR1 MRHNA, CDR2 SNTAGT. V lost 5 bases to trimming and J lost 6 bases, with 17 bases between them. The CDR3 has 15 residues. CDR3 sequence: CASSKDLLLLNEQFF. CDR3 nucleotide sequence: TGTGCCAGCAGTAAGGACCTATTGCTCCTCAATGAGCAGTTCTTC.

V gene TRBV27 combines with J gene TRBJ2-3, with TRBD2 matching 9 bases. V was pared by 4 bases and J by 2 bases, with 4 bases of the junction left unmatched. The CDR3 spans 15 residues. Per the germline V gene, CDR1 is MNHEY and CDR2 is SMNVEV (reference sequence). The CDR3 nucleotides are TGTGCCAGCAGTTCTCTAGCGGGATTCACAGATACGCAGTATTTT. Translation: CASSSLAGFTDTQYF.

The V gene is TRBV20-1, the J gene TRBJ2-7; D is unclear. Germline assignment: CDR1 DFQATT and CDR2 SNEGSKA (reference sequence). Trimming removed 2 bases from V and 1 base from J, with 3 bases in between. The CDR3 is made up of 11 amino acids. CDR3 coding DNA: TGCAGTGCTAGACATTCCTACGAGCAGTACTTC. Translating it yields CSARHSYEQYF.